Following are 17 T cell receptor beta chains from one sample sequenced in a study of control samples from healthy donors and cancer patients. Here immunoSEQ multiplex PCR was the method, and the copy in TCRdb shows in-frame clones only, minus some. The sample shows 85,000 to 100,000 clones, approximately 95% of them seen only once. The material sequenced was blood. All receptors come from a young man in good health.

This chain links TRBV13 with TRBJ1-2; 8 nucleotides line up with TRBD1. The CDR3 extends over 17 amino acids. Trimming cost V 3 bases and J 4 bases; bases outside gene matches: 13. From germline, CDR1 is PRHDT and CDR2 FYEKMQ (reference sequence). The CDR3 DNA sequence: TGTGCCAGCAGCTTTGTAGCTGCGACAGGGGTGGGCTATGGCTACACCTTC. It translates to CASSFVAATGVGYGYTF.

Here the CDR3 reads CASSIPGQGPDEQFF. The CDR3 region has the DNA TGTGCCAGCAGCATACCGGGACAGGGTCCCGATGAGCAGTTCTTC. The chain is built from TRBV7-2 and TRBJ2-1, with 9 positions matching TRBD1. J lost 8 bases, V lost 5 bases, and 10 bases had no gene match. The germline gives CDR1 SGHTA, CDR2 FQGNSA. CDR3 size: 15 residues.

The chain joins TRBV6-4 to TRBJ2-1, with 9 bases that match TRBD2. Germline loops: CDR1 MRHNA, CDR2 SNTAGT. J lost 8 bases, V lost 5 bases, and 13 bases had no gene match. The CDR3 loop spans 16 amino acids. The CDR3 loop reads CASSMSGGSVGDEQFF. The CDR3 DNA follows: TGTGCCAGCAGTATGAGCGGGGGGTCCGTTGGGGATGAGCAGTTCTTC.

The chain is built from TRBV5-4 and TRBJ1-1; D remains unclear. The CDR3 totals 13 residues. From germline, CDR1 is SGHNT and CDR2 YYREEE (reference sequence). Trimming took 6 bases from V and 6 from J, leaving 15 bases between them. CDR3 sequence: CASNRVGDAEAFF. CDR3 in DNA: TGTGCCAGCAATAGGGTCGGAGACGCTGAAGCTTTCTTT.

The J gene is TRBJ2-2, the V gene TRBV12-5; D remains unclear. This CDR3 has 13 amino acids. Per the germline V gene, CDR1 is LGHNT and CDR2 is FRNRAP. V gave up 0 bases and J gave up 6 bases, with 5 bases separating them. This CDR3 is CASGLVNAGELFF. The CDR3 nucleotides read TGTGCTAGTGGTTTGGTAAACGCCGGGGAGCTGTTTTTT. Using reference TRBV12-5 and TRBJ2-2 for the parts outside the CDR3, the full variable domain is DARVTQTPRHKVTEMGQEVTMRCQPILGHNTVFWYRQTMMQGLELLAYFRNRAPLDDSGMPKDRFSAEMPDATLATLKIQPSEPRDSAVYFCASGLVNAGELFFGEGSRLTVL.

The CDR3, as DNA: TGTGCCAGCAGCTTGGTATCTAGCGGGAACACAGATACGCAGTATTTT. This translates into CASSLVSSGNTDTQYF. This chain connects TRBV5-6 to TRBJ2-3; 9 nucleotides agree with TRBD2. V lost 0 bases, J lost 2 bases, and 4 bases stayed unmatched. The CDR3 is made up of 16 amino acids. Germline CDR1 SGHDT, CDR2 YYEEEE.

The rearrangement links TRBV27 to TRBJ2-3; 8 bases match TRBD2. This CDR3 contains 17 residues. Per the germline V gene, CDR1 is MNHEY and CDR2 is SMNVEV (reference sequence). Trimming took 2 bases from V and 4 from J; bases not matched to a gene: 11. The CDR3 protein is CASSLISGGSRADTQYF. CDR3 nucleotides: TGTGCCAGCAGTTTAATCTCGGGAGGGAGTCGGGCAGATACGCAGTATTTT.

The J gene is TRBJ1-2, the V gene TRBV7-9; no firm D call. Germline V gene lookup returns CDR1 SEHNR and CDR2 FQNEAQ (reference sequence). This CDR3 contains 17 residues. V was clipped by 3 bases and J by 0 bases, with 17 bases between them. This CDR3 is CASSLTLSSQANYGYTF. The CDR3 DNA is TGTGCCAGCAGCTTGACACTCTCCTCCCAAGCTAACTATGGCTACACCTTC.

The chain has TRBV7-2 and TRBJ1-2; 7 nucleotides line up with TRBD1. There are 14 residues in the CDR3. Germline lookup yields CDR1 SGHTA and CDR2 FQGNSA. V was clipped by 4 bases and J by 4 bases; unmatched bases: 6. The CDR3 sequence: CASSSPGGFYGYTF. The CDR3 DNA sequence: TGTGCCAGCAGCTCACCAGGGGGATTCTATGGCTACACCTTC. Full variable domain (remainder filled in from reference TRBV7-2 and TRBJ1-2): GAGVSQSPSNKVTEKGKDVELRCDPISGHTALYWYRQSLGQGLEFLIYFQGNSAPDKSGLPSDRFSAERTGGSVSTLTIQRTQQEDSAVYLCASSSPGGFYGYTFGSGTRLTVV.

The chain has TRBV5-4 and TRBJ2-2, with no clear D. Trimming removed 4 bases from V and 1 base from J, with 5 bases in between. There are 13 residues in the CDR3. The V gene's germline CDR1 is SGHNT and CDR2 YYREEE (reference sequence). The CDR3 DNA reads TGTGCCAGCAGCCCCAAGAACACCGGGGAGCTGTTTTTT. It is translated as CASSPKNTGELFF.

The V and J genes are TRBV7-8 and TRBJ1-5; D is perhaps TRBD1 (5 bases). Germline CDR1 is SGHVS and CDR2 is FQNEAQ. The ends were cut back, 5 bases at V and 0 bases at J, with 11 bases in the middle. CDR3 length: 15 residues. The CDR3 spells CASSRLGTSNQPQHF. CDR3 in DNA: TGTGCCAGCAGCCGTCTGGGGACTAGCAATCAGCCCCAGCATTTT. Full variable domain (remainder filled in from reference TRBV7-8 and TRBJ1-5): GAGVSQSPRYKVAKRGQDVALRCDPISGHVSLFWYQQALGQGPEFLTYFQNEAQLDKSGLPSDRFFAERPEGSVSTLKIQRTQQEDSAVYLCASSRLGTSNQPQHFGDGTRLSIL.

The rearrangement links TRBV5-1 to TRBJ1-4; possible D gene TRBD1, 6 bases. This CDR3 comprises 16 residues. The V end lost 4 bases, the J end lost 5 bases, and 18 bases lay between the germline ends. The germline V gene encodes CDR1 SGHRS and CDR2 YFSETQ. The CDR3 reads CASSLLSTGQNEKLFF. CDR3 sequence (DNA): TGCGCCAGCAGCCTACTTTCGACAGGCCAGAATGAAAAACTGTTTTTT.

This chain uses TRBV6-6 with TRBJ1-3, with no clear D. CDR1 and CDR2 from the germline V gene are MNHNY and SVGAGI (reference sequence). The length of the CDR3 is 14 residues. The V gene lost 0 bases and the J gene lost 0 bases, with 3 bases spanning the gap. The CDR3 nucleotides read TGTGCCAGCAGTTACTCGAGCTCTGGAAACACCATATATTTT. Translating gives CASSYSSSGNTIYF.

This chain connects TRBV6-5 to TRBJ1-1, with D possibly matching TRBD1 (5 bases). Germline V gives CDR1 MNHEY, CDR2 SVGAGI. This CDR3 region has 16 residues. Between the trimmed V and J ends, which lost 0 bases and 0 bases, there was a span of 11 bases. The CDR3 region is CASSYSRWDLNTEAFF. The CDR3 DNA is TGTGCCAGCAGTTACTCGAGGTGGGACCTGAACACTGAAGCTTTCTTT.

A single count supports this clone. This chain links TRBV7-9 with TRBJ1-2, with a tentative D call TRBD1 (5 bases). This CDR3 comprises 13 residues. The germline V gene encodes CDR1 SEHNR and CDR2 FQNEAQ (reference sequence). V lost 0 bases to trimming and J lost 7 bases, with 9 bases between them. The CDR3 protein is CASSLADGAGYTF. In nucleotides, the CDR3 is TGTGCCAGCAGCTTAGCGGACGGGGCTGGCTACACCTTC.

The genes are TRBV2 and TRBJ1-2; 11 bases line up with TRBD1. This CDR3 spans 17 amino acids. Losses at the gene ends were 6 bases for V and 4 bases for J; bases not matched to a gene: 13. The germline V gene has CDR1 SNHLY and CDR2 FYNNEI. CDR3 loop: CASSQRGQGGRRYGYTF. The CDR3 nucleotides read TGTGCCAGCAGCCAAAGGGGACAGGGGGGCCGACGCTATGGCTACACCTTC. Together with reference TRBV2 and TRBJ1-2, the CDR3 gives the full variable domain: EPEVTQTPSHQVTQMGQEVILRCVPISNHLYFYWYRQILGQKVEFLVSFYNNEISEKSEIFDDQFSVERPDGSNFTLKIRSTKLEDSAMYFCASSQRGQGGRRYGYTFGSGTRLTVV.

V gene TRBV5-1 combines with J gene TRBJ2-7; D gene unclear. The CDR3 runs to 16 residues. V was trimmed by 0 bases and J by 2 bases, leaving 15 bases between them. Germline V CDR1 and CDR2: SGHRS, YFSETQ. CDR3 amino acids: CASSLEAQSPPYEQYF. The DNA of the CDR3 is TGCGCCAGCAGCTTGGAGGCTCAATCACCCCCCTACGAGCAGTACTTC.